A single sample gave rise to the 13 T cell receptor beta chains below, sequenced in a study of T cell clones after liver transplantation. The repertoire was sequenced with immunoSEQ multiplex PCR; TCRdb's copy has only in-frame clones and lacks some. The sample carries 70,000 to 95,000 clones, over 65% recorded once. Sequenced here: CD4+ T cells from blood, sampled at the 22-month timepoint. These receptors originate from a human patient who received a liver transplant. Some T cells may arise from the graft donor.

This clone was observed once. The gene calls are TRBV10-3 and TRBJ2-1, with 10 bases that match TRBD2. Looked up from germline, CDR1 is ENHRY and CDR2 is SYGVKD. With V trimmed by 7 bases and J by 3 bases, 3 bases remained unmatched. The CDR3 spans 14 residues. The CDR3 DNA follows: TGTGCCATCAAAAGCGGGGGGGACTACAATGAGCAGTTCTTC. Protein: CAIKSGGDYNEQFF.

This chain uses TRBV6-5 with TRBJ2-7, with unresolved D. Trimming pared 11 bases from V and 2 bases from J, leaving 10 bases between. The germline gives CDR1 MNHEY, CDR2 SVGAGI. The CDR3 contains 11 residues. CDR3 loop: CAASGPYEQYF. CDR3 bases: TGTGCCGCCTCCGGGCCCTACGAGCAGTACTTC.

The V call is TRBV2, the J call TRBJ1-6; 7 bases map to TRBD1. The CDR3 is made up of 13 amino acids. Germline V lookup: CDR1 SNHLY, CDR2 FYNNEI. The V and J ends lost 6 bases and 10 bases, in that order; junction bases with no gene match: 6. The CDR3 DNA follows: TGTGCCAGCAGCCTACAGGGGAAGTCACCCCTCCACTTT. Translating it yields CASSLQGKSPLHF.

This clone was seen more than once but under ten times. This CDR3 is also generated by other DNA sequences in the sample. The rearrangement links TRBV5-4 to TRBJ1-1; possible D gene TRBD1, 6 bases. V lost 0 bases and J 5 bases, leaving 8 bases between the germline ends. The CDR3 is made up of 13 amino acids. The V gene's germline CDR1 is SGHNT and CDR2 YYREEE (reference sequence). The CDR3 spells CASSLGGGTEAFF. DNA of the CDR3: TGTGCCAGCAGCTTGGGAGGGGGAACTGAAGCTTTCTTT.

J is TRBJ1-4 and V is TRBV6-6, with a weak D call TRBD1 (6 bases). Trimming shortened V by 7 bases and J by 3 bases, and 15 bases separated the two germline ends. Per germline, CDR1 MNHNY and CDR2 SVGAGI (reference sequence). There are 15 residues in the CDR3. The CDR3 DNA follows: TGTGCCAGCAAGGGGACGGGGGGCTCTAATGAAAAACTGTTTTTT. Translation: CASKGTGGSNEKLFF.

V is TRBV4-3 and J is TRBJ2-1; 10 positions match TRBD2. Germline CDR1 reads LGHNA; CDR2 reads YSLEER. The CDR3 contains 17 residues. The junction had 14 bases not matched to a gene; V was cut back by 4 bases and J by 8 bases. Here the CDR3 reads CASSRMAVAGGTDEQFF. In DNA form, the CDR3 reads TGCGCCAGCAGCCGAATGGCCGTAGCGGGAGGTACGGATGAGCAGTTCTTC.

This clone was observed a few times. V is TRBV6-6 and J is TRBJ1-5; D unresolved. Germline CDR1 MNHNY, CDR2 SVGAGI (reference sequence). The CDR3 is 12 amino acids. V shed 5 bases and J shed 4 bases, with 6 bases lying between them. The CDR3 here is CASSLDNQPQHF. Written as DNA, the CDR3 is TGTGCCAGCAGTCTTGATAATCAGCCCCAGCATTTT.

This clone was recorded only once. The CDR3 region is CASSKGQGYRQPQHF. The CDR3 DNA reads TGTGCCAGCAGCAAAGGACAGGGTTATCGTCAGCCCCAGCATTTT. The genes are TRBV7-2 and TRBJ1-5; 8 nucleotides line up with TRBD1. V dropped 5 bases and J dropped 6; count of bases not matched to a gene: 9. The CDR3 sequence is 15 residues long. Germline CDR1 is SGHTA and CDR2 is FQGNSA.

The chain employs TRBV30 and TRBJ2-5, with 15 positions matching TRBD2. V trimming: 1 base; J trimming: 1 base; junction bases outside the gene matches: 10. Germline assignment: CDR1 GTSNPN and CDR2 SVGIG (reference sequence). This CDR3 has 19 residues. CDR3 sequence reads: CAWSAAKGLAGGVQETQYF. The CDR3 nucleotides are TGTGCCTGGAGTGCCGCGAAAGGACTAGCGGGAGGGGTCCAAGAGACCCAGTACTTC. Using reference TRBV30 and TRBJ2-5 for the parts outside the CDR3, the full variable domain is SQTIHQWPATLVQPVGSPLSLECTVEGTSNPNLYWYRQAAGRGLQLLFYSVGIGQISSEVPQNLSASRPQDRQFILSSKKLLLSDSGFYLCAWSAAKGLAGGVQETQYFGPGTRLLVL.

By proportion, this clone is medium-sized. The V and J genes are TRBV5-4 and TRBJ2-7; D not resolved. Trimming took 2 bases from V and 6 from J, leaving 18 bases between them. The CDR3 sequence is 15 residues long. Germline CDR1 reads SGHNT; CDR2 reads YYREEE (reference sequence). CDR3 region: CASSFGDISQVEQYF. As DNA, the CDR3 is TGTGCCAGCAGCTTTGGAGACATATCCCAAGTCGAGCAGTACTTC.

This clone was detected once. The chain uses TRBV5-4 and TRBJ2-2, with D possibly being TRBD1 (6 bases). Trimming stripped 2 bases from V and 5 bases from J, with 16 bases between. CDR1 is SGHNT, CDR2 YYREEE, per germline (reference sequence). The CDR3 runs to 16 residues. CDR3 sequence reads: CASSFPPGQATGELFF. For the CDR3, the DNA is TGTGCCAGCAGCTTTCCGCCGGGACAAGCTACCGGGGAGCTGTTTTTT.

The chain combines TRBV5-4 with TRBJ2-7; weak D call: TRBD2 (6 bases). The germline V gene has CDR1 SGHNT and CDR2 YYREEE (reference sequence). Trimming removed 0 bases from V and 6 bases from J, with 16 bases in between. The CDR3 totals 15 residues. The DNA of the CDR3 is TGTGCCAGCAGCTTGGCCGGGGGAACCCCCCTCGAGCAGTACTTC. Residues: CASSLAGGTPLEQYF.

The CDR3 here is CAWRRTYEQYF. The CDR3 DNA reads TGTGCCTGGAGGAGAACCTACGAGCAGTACTTC. The V call is TRBV30, the J call TRBJ2-7; D remains unclear. The germline V and J ends were trimmed by 3 bases and 2 bases, with 5 bases remaining between them. The CDR3 length is 11 residues. The V gene's germline CDR1 is GTSNPN and CDR2 SVGIG (reference sequence).